Included here is one T cell receptor (beta chain) sequence, with context. Profiled with immunoSEQ multiplex PCR; TCRdb holds only in-frame clones, not every one. This sample has 40,000 to 60,000 clones; under 90% occur once, and the top ten carry about 1.5%. The V and J ends lost 4 bases and 2 bases, in that order; junction bases with no gene match: 16. In germline, CDR1 is SNHLY, CDR2 FYNNEI. This CDR3 is 19 amino acids long. The entry originates in a study of OX40 agonist ivuxolimab in advanced cancers. Exclusion applied to patients with autoimmune disease history or systemic immunosuppression. The chain has TRBV2 and TRBJ1-2, with 10 bases fitting TRBD1. The clonotype originates from an adult with an advanced solid tumor such as melanoma, head and neck, liver or kidney cancer. The sample here was CD4+ or CD8+ T cells sorted from blood, taken in a trial of the OX40 agonist ivuxolimab. CDR3 loop: CASSAYVRDRGPRNYGYTF. The CDR3 DNA follows: TGTGCCAGCAGTGCTTACGTCCGGGACAGGGGCCCTCGCAACTATGGCTACACCTTC.